These T cell receptor beta chains were read from a single sample in a study of cytomegalovirus exposure and HLA in healthy donors. Clones were read by immunoSEQ multiplex PCR, and TCRdb kept only the in-frame ones, dropping some. Among around 120,000 clones, around 76% were seen once, and the ten largest hold approximately 28%. Sequencing was done on a sample of PBMCs. The receptors here all came from a man aged 55 to 70 in good health and CMV-seropositive. Both conserved end residues are part of each CDR3. The D gene is left open where the match is weak. Rows give clone size only sometimes, using once, few, many, or a class for an expanded clone.

d_gene: TRBD1
j_gene: TRBJ1-3
abundance: NA
v_gene: TRBV9
CDR3nt: TGTGCCAGCAGCTTCCAGGACAGGAGCTCTGGAAACACCATATATTTT
CDR3aa: CASSFQDRSSGNTIYF

d_gene: NA
j_gene: TRBJ2-7
abundance: NA
v_gene: TRBV2
CDR3nt: TGTGCCAGCAGTGGGGGGCAGGCCCCCTACGAGCAGTACTTC
CDR3aa: CASSGGQAPYEQYF

d_gene: TRBD1
j_gene: TRBJ2-7
abundance: few
v_gene: TRBV5-1
CDR3nt: TGCGCCAGCAGCTTGGCTGGGACAGGGATCGACGAGCAGTACTTC
CDR3aa: CASSLAGTGIDEQYF

d_gene: NA
j_gene: TRBJ2-7
abundance: NA
v_gene: TRBV6-5
CDR3nt: TGTGCCAGCAGTTACGCCGAGGGCAGTTACTACGAGCAGTACTTC
CDR3aa: CASSYAEGSYYEQYF

d_gene: TRBD1
j_gene: TRBJ1-4
abundance: NA
v_gene: TRBV11-1
CDR3nt: TGTGCCAGCAGCTTCACGACAGGGAGAGGTGAAAAACTGTTTTTT
CDR3aa: CASSFTTGRGEKLFF

d_gene: TRBD2
j_gene: TRBJ2-1
abundance: few
v_gene: TRBV7-2
CDR3nt: TGTGCCAGCAGCTTACAGGGGACTAGCGGGGGAGGGAATGAGCAGTTCTTC
CDR3aa: CASSLQGTSGGGNEQFF

d_gene: TRBD2
j_gene: TRBJ2-7
abundance: NA
v_gene: TRBV4-2
CDR3nt: TGTGCCAGCAGCCGGAACCCCCGTAGCGGGAGTTTTGGCCAGTCCTACGAGCAGTACTTC
CDR3aa: CASSRNPRSGSFGQSYEQYF

d_gene: TRBD2
j_gene: TRBJ2-7
abundance: NA
v_gene: TRBV10-3
CDR3nt: TGTGCCATCAGTGATCGAGTAGCGGGACGGGACGAGCAGTACTTC
CDR3aa: CAISDRVAGRDEQYF

d_gene: NA
j_gene: TRBJ2-5
abundance: once
v_gene: TRBV7-9
CDR3nt: TGTGCCTCGACCGGGGTCGAGACCCAGTACTTC
CDR3aa: CASTGVETQYF

d_gene: TRBD1
j_gene: TRBJ1-1
abundance: NA
v_gene: TRBV18
CDR3nt: TGTGCCAGCTCACCGACAGGGGTCGGGACTGAAGCTTTCTTT
CDR3aa: CASSPTGVGTEAFF

d_gene: TRBD1
j_gene: TRBJ2-7
abundance: NA
v_gene: TRBV5-6
CDR3nt: TGCGCCAGCAGCTTACTAGGGACAGGAAAGGAAGAGCAGTACTTC
CDR3aa: CASSLLGTGKEEQYF

d_gene: NA
j_gene: TRBJ1-5
abundance: NA
v_gene: TRBV19
CDR3nt: TGTGCCAGTAGTAAACAGGTCGTACAGCCCCAGCATTTT
CDR3aa: CASSKQVVQPQHF

d_gene: TRBD1
j_gene: TRBJ2-3
abundance: NA
v_gene: TRBV6-6
CDR3nt: TGTGCCAGCATGGGGGCAGGGGGTACGCAGTATTTT
CDR3aa: CASMGAGGTQYF

d_gene: NA
j_gene: TRBJ1-2
abundance: once
v_gene: TRBV12-5
CDR3nt: TGTGCTAGTGGTTTGGCTCTCAAGGGGGACTATGGCTACACCTTC
CDR3aa: CASGLALKGDYGYTF

d_gene: NA
j_gene: TRBJ1-6
abundance: once
v_gene: TRBV6-1
CDR3nt: TGTGCCAGCAGTGTTGGGCTCCGGAATTCACCCCTCCACTTT
CDR3aa: CASSVGLRNSPLHF

d_gene: NA
j_gene: TRBJ1-2
abundance: once
v_gene: TRBV30
CDR3nt: TGTGCCTGGGAGGTAGGAGGTCATGGCTACACCTTC
CDR3aa: CAWEVGGHGYTF

d_gene: NA
j_gene: TRBJ1-2
abundance: NA
v_gene: TRBV10-3
CDR3nt: TGTGCCACAACAGGGAATACTAACTATGGCTACACCTTC
CDR3aa: CATTGNTNYGYTF

d_gene: TRBD1
j_gene: TRBJ1-6
abundance: once
v_gene: TRBV5-1
CDR3nt: TGCGCCAGCAGCTTGCGGGGACAGGGGTACGATAATTCACCCCTCCACTTT
CDR3aa: CASSLRGQGYDNSPLHF

d_gene: TRBD1
j_gene: TRBJ1-1
abundance: NA
v_gene: TRBV2
CDR3nt: TGTGCCAGCAGTTGGACGACAGGGGAGGGGAACACTGAAGCTTTCTTT
CDR3aa: CASSWTTGEGNTEAFF

d_gene: NA
j_gene: TRBJ1-1
abundance: NA
v_gene: TRBV6-5
CDR3nt: TGTGCCAGCAGTTACTCGACGGGTTGGGACACTGAAGCTTTCTTT
CDR3aa: CASSYSTGWDTEAFF

d_gene: TRBD1
j_gene: TRBJ1-5
abundance: NA
v_gene: TRBV29-1
CDR3nt: TGCAGCGTTACCGGGACAGGGGGTGGGCAGCCCCAGCATTTT
CDR3aa: CSVTGTGGGQPQHF

d_gene: NA
j_gene: TRBJ1-1
abundance: NA
v_gene: TRBV6-4
CDR3nt: TGTGCCAGCAGTGACGGTTCTTCGGACAGCCGAAGTGATTTCTTT
CDR3aa: CASSDGSSDSRSDFF

d_gene: NA
j_gene: TRBJ2-5
abundance: NA
v_gene: TRBV9
CDR3nt: TGTGCCAGCAGCACGGGGTTTGGGACCCAGTACTTC
CDR3aa: CASSTGFGTQYF

d_gene: NA
j_gene: TRBJ1-5
abundance: NA
v_gene: TRBV19
CDR3nt: TGTGCCAGTAGTCAAATAGGGGGGGTCGATCAGCCCCAGCATTTT
CDR3aa: CASSQIGGVDQPQHF

d_gene: NA
j_gene: TRBJ1-2
abundance: NA
v_gene: TRBV18
CDR3nt: TGTGCCAGCTCACCACCGGTTTCGGGGGAAGGGAGCTATGGCTACACCTTC
CDR3aa: CASSPPVSGEGSYGYTF

d_gene: TRBD2
j_gene: TRBJ2-7
abundance: NA
v_gene: TRBV28
CDR3nt: TGTGCCAGCAGTGGGGACTACCTCCTTGGTTCCTACGAGCAGTACTTC
CDR3aa: CASSGDYLLGSYEQYF

d_gene: TRBD1
j_gene: TRBJ1-4
abundance: NA
v_gene: TRBV5-1
CDR3nt: TGCGCCAGCATGGGCCAGGGGGGCGAAAAACTGTTTTTT
CDR3aa: CASMGQGGEKLFF

d_gene: NA
j_gene: TRBJ2-7
abundance: NA
v_gene: TRBV7-9
CDR3nt: TGTTCCAGCAGCCAGGGGCTAGCGGTTACCTACGAGCAGTACTTC
CDR3aa: CSSSQGLAVTYEQYF

d_gene: TRBD1
j_gene: TRBJ1-1
abundance: NA
v_gene: TRBV9
CDR3nt: TGTGCCAGCAGCGGGGACAGCGAAGCTTTCTTT
CDR3aa: CASSGDSEAFF

d_gene: TRBD1
j_gene: TRBJ1-1
abundance: NA
v_gene: TRBV10-3
CDR3nt: TGTGCCATCAGTGGGCCCCCCACAGGGGGCGACACTGAAGCTTTCTTT
CDR3aa: CAISGPPTGGDTEAFF

d_gene: TRBD1
j_gene: TRBJ1-5
abundance: NA
v_gene: TRBV2
CDR3nt: TGTGCCAGCAGTCTTTTTTGGGGACAGGGCTTGTTGCAGCCCCAGCATTTT
CDR3aa: CASSLFWGQGLLQPQHF

d_gene: TRBD1
j_gene: TRBJ1-1
abundance: NA
v_gene: TRBV5-1
CDR3nt: TGCGCCAGCAGCTCAGGGGGGTTAGAAGCTTTCTTT
CDR3aa: CASSSGGLEAFF

d_gene: NA
j_gene: TRBJ1-1
abundance: NA
v_gene: TRBV5-4
CDR3nt: TGTGCCAGCAGCTTACAGACAGGGAACACTGAAGCTTTCTTT
CDR3aa: CASSLQTGNTEAFF

d_gene: NA
j_gene: TRBJ2-2
abundance: NA
v_gene: TRBV5-1
CDR3nt: TGCGCCAGCAGCTGGGGGGACGGTCGAGGCACCGGGGAGCTGTTTTTT
CDR3aa: CASSWGDGRGTGELFF

d_gene: NA
j_gene: TRBJ2-2
abundance: NA
v_gene: TRBV6-5
CDR3nt: TGTGCCAGCAGTTACTCCTGGGGGGACTGGACCGGGGAGCTGTTTTTT
CDR3aa: CASSYSWGDWTGELFF

d_gene: TRBD2
j_gene: TRBJ2-2
abundance: NA
v_gene: TRBV7-9
CDR3nt: TGTGCCAGCAGCTTATTAGCGGGAGGGCCCGGGGAGCTGTTTTTT
CDR3aa: CASSLLAGGPGELFF

d_gene: NA
j_gene: TRBJ1-2
abundance: NA
v_gene: TRBV2
CDR3nt: TGTGCCAGCAGGCCCAGGGTGCTGGAGGGCTACACCTTC
CDR3aa: CASRPRVLEGYTF

d_gene: NA
j_gene: TRBJ1-2
abundance: NA
v_gene: TRBV7-9
CDR3nt: TGTGCCAGCAGCTCATGGAGAGGCTACACCTTC
CDR3aa: CASSSWRGYTF

d_gene: NA
j_gene: TRBJ2-1
abundance: once
v_gene: TRBV28
CDR3nt: TGTGCCAGCAGGGTTGAGAATGAGCAGTTCTTC
CDR3aa: CASRVENEQFF

d_gene: NA
j_gene: TRBJ1-5
abundance: few
v_gene: TRBV30
CDR3nt: TGTGCCTGGAGCCGGGGGGCGGTGAGCAATCAGCCCCAGCATTTT
CDR3aa: CAWSRGAVSNQPQHF

d_gene: TRBD1
j_gene: TRBJ2-3
abundance: once
v_gene: TRBV5-1
CDR3nt: TGCGCCAGCAGCCCTGGACAGGGGGCGATGACAGATACGCAGTATTTT
CDR3aa: CASSPGQGAMTDTQYF

d_gene: TRBD2
j_gene: TRBJ2-1
abundance: NA
v_gene: TRBV7-3
CDR3nt: TGTGCCAGCAGCCGAGGTCCGGGAGGGTACAATGAGCAGTTCTTC
CDR3aa: CASSRGPGGYNEQFF

d_gene: NA
j_gene: TRBJ1-1
abundance: NA
v_gene: TRBV27
CDR3nt: TGTGCCAGCAAATACCCCGGCGGATCTGAAGCTTTCTTT
CDR3aa: CASKYPGGSEAFF

d_gene: NA
j_gene: TRBJ2-7
abundance: NA
v_gene: TRBV11-2
CDR3nt: TGTGCCAGCAGCTCCTCCAGGCCAACCTACGAGCAGTACTTC
CDR3aa: CASSSSRPTYEQYF

d_gene: TRBD1
j_gene: TRBJ2-7
abundance: NA
v_gene: TRBV27
CDR3nt: TGTGCCAGCAGTATCCAGAGGGACAGCATTGAGCAGTACTTC
CDR3aa: CASSIQRDSIEQYF

d_gene: NA
j_gene: TRBJ2-2
abundance: once
v_gene: TRBV9
CDR3nt: TGTGCCAGCAGCGCTGGACTGACAGGGAACACCGGGGAGCTGTTTTTT
CDR3aa: CASSAGLTGNTGELFF

d_gene: NA
j_gene: TRBJ2-7
abundance: NA
v_gene: TRBV5-6
CDR3nt: TGTGCCAGCATCGAGGGATCTCGGAGCGAGCAGTACTTC
CDR3aa: CASIEGSRSEQYF

d_gene: NA
j_gene: TRBJ1-4
abundance: NA
v_gene: TRBV11-2
CDR3nt: TGTGCCAGCAGGACAAACAGGGATAGGGAAAAACTGTTTTTT
CDR3aa: CASRTNRDREKLFF

d_gene: NA
j_gene: TRBJ1-2
abundance: NA
v_gene: TRBV5-1
CDR3nt: TGCGCCAGCAGCTTGGACAGGGATCAGGGCTACACCTTC
CDR3aa: CASSLDRDQGYTF

d_gene: TRBD1
j_gene: TRBJ2-7
abundance: NA
v_gene: TRBV27
CDR3nt: TGTGCCTTAGTTTTGGCCCCACCCGGGACAGGGGCCTACGAGCAGTACTTC
CDR3aa: CALVLAPPGTGAYEQYF

d_gene: NA
j_gene: TRBJ1-1
abundance: NA
v_gene: TRBV12-5
CDR3nt: TGTGCTAGTGGTTTGGTACGAGGGAACACTGAAGCTTTCTTT
CDR3aa: CASGLVRGNTEAFF

d_gene: TRBD2
j_gene: TRBJ2-7
abundance: NA
v_gene: TRBV7-9
CDR3nt: TGTTCCAGCAGCTCAGGAAGCGGGAGACGCTCCTACGAGCAGTACTTC
CDR3aa: CSSSSGSGRRSYEQYF

d_gene: NA
j_gene: TRBJ1-1
abundance: NA
v_gene: TRBV27
CDR3nt: TGTGCCAGCAGTTGGACAGTTAGTCACACTGAAGCTTTCTTT
CDR3aa: CASSWTVSHTEAFF

d_gene: NA
j_gene: TRBJ1-1
abundance: few
v_gene: TRBV4-1
CDR3nt: TGCGCCAGCAGGATAAAGACAGCGAACACTGAAGCTTTCTTT
CDR3aa: CASRIKTANTEAFF

d_gene: NA
j_gene: TRBJ2-7
abundance: NA
v_gene: TRBV28
CDR3nt: TGTGCCAGCAGTACCCCAGGGGCACGGAACGAGCAGTACTTC
CDR3aa: CASSTPGARNEQYF

d_gene: NA
j_gene: TRBJ1-2
abundance: NA
v_gene: TRBV6-1
CDR3nt: TGTGCCAGCAGTGATCCGGGAAGAGGCTATGGCTACACCTTC
CDR3aa: CASSDPGRGYGYTF

d_gene: NA
j_gene: TRBJ2-5
abundance: NA
v_gene: TRBV5-1
CDR3nt: TGCGCCAGCAGCCGGGGAACTTCTACCCAAGAGACCCAGTACTTC
CDR3aa: CASSRGTSTQETQYF